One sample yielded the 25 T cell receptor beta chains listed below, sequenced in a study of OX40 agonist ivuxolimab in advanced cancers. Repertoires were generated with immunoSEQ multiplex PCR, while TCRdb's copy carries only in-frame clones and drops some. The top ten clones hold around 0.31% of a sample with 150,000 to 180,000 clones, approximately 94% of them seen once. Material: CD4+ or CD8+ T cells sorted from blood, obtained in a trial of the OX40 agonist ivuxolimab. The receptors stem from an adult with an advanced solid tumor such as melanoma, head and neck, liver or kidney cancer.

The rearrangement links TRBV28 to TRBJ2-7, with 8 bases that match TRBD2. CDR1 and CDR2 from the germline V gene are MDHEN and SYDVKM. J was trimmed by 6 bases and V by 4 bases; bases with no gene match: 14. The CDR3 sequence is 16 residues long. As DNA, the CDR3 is TGTGCCAGCAGTTCGCCACCGGGACTAGTCAAGCCCGAGCAGTACTTC. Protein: CASSSPPGLVKPEQYF. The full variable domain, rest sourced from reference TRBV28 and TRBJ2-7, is DVKVTQSSRYLVKRTGEKVFLECVQDMDHENMFWYRQDPGLGLRLIYFSYDVKMKEKGDIPEGYSVSREKKERFSLILESASTNQTSMYLCASSSPPGLVKPEQYFGPGTRLTVT.

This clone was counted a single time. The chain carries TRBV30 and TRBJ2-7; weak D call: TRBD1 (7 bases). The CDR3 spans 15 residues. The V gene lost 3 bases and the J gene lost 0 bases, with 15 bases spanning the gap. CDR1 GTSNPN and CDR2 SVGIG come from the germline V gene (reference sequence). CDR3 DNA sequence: TGTGCCTGGAGCCGGGGGACAGCAGCCTCCTACGAGCAGTACTTC. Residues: CAWSRGTAASYEQYF.

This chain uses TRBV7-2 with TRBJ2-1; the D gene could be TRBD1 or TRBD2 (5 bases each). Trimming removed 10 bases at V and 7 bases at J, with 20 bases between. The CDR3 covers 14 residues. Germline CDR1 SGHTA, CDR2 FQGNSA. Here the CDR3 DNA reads TGTGCCAACGGGGCTCCCGGGACCCAGAATGAGCAGTTCTTC. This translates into CANGAPGTQNEQFF.

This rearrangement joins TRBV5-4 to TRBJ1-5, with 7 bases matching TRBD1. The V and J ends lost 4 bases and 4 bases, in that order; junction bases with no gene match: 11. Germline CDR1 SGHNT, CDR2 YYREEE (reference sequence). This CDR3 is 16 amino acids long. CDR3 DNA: TGTGCCAGCAGCCGATATCAAGGGACAGCGAATCAGCCCCAGCATTTT. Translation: CASSRYQGTANQPQHF.

The CDR3 DNA sequence: TGTGCCAGCAGCTCTTCGGGACATATTAGCAATCAGCCCCAGCATTTT. This translates into CASSSSGHISNQPQHF. The rearrangement links TRBV7-2 to TRBJ1-5; possibly TRBD1 for D (6 bases). Germline V gene lookup returns CDR1 SGHTA and CDR2 FQGNSA. V lost 4 bases to trimming and J lost 0 bases, with 13 bases between them. The CDR3 has 16 residues. The full variable domain, its missing parts supplied by reference TRBV7-2 and TRBJ1-5, is GAGVSQSPSNKVTEKGKDVELRCDPISGHTALYWYRQSLGQGLEFLIYFQGNSAPDKSGLPSDRFSAERTGGSVSTLTIQRTQQEDSAVYLCASSSSGHISNQPQHFGDGTRLSIL.

CDR3 bases: TGTGCCAGCAGTTACTCGGGGTTCCAGCCCCAGCATTTT. Its translation is CASSYSGFQPQHF. The chain recombines TRBV6-6 with TRBJ1-5, with D uncertain. The CDR3 extends over 13 amino acids. The germline V gene has CDR1 MNHNY and CDR2 SVGAGI (reference sequence). The V end lost 0 bases, the J end lost 7 bases, and 7 bases lay between the germline ends.

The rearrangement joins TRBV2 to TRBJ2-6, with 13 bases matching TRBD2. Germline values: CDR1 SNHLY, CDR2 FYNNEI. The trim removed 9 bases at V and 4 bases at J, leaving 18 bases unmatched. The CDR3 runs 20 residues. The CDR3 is CARYSPLGTSGIRGANVLTF. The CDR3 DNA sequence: TGTGCCAGATATTCTCCCCTCGGGACTAGCGGGATCAGGGGGGCCAACGTCCTGACTTTC.

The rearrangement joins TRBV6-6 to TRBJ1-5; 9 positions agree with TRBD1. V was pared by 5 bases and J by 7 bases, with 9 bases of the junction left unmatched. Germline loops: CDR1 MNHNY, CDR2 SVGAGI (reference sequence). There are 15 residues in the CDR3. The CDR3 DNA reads TGTGCCAGCAGTACCCGGACAGGGGAGAGCCAGCCCCAGCATTTT. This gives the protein CASSTRTGESQPQHF.

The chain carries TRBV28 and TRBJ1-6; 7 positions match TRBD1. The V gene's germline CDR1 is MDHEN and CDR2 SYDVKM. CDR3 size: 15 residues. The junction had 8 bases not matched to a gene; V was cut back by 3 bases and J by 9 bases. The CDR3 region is CASSLGQIGSSPLHF. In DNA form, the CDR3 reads TGTGCCAGCAGTTTGGGACAGATCGGAAGTTCACCCCTCCACTTT. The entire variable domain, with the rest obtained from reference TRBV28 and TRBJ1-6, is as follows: DVKVTQSSRYLVKRTGEKVFLECVQDMDHENMFWYRQDPGLGLRLIYFSYDVKMKEKGDIPEGYSVSREKKERFSLILESASTNQTSMYLCASSLGQIGSSPLHFGNGTRLTVT.

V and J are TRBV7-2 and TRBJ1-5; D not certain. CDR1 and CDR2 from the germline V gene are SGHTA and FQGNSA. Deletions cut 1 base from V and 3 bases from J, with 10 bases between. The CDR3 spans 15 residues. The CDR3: CASSLEGTINQPQHF. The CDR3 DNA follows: TGTGCCAGCAGCTTAGAAGGAACAATCAATCAGCCCCAGCATTTT.

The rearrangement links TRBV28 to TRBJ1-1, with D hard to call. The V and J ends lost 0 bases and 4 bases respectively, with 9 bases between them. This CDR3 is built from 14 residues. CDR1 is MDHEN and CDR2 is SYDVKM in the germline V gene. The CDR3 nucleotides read TGTGCCAGCAGTTTATGGAGAAGGACCACTGAAGCTTTCTTT. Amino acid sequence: CASSLWRRTTEAFF.

CDR3 DNA sequence: TGTGCCAGCAGTGGCAGAGGTACGGGCTATGGCTACACCTTC. Protein: CASSGRGTGYGYTF. The J gene is TRBJ1-2, the V gene TRBV6-1; D uncertain. The germline V and J ends were trimmed by 4 bases and 4 bases, with 13 bases remaining between them. In germline, CDR1 is MNHNS, CDR2 SASEGT. The CDR3 consists of 14 residues.

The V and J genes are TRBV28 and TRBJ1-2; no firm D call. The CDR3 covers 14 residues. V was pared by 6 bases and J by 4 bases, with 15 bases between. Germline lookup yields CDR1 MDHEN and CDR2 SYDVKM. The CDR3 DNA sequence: TGTGCCAGCAGAGACCCCCGGGTCATCTATGGCTACACCTTC. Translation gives CASRDPRVIYGYTF.

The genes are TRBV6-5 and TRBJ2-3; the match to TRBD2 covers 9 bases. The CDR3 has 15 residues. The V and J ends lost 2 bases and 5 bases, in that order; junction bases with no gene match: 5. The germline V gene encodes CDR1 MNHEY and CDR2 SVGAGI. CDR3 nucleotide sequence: TGTGCCAGCAGTTACGGTAGCGGGGGCCGAGATACGCAGTATTTT. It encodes CASSYGSGGRDTQYF.

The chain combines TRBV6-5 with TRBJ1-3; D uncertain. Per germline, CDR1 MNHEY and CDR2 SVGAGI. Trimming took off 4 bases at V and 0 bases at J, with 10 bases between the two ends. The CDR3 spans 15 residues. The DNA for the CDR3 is TGTGCCAGCAGTTCCGGGCCCTTCTCTGGAAACACCATATATTTT. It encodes CASSSGPFSGNTIYF.

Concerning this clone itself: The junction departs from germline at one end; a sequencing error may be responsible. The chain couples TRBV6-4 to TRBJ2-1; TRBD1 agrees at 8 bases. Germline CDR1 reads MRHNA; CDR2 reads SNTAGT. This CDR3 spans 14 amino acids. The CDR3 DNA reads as TGTGCCAGCAGTTACTCGGACAGGGTGCATGAGCAGTTCTTC. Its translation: CASSYSDRVHEQFF.

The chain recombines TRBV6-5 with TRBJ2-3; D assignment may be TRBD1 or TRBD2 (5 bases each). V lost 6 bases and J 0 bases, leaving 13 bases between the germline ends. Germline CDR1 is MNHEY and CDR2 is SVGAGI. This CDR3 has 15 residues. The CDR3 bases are TGTGCCAGCAGCCCCGGGGACGCTAGCACAGATACGCAGTATTTT. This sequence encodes CASSPGDASTDTQYF.

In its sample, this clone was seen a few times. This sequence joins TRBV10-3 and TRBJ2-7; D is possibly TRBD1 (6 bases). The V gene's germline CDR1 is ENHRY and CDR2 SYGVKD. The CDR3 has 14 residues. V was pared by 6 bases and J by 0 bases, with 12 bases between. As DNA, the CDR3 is TGTGCCATCAGGGAGACAGGCAGCTCCTACGAGCAGTACTTC. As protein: CAIRETGSSYEQYF.

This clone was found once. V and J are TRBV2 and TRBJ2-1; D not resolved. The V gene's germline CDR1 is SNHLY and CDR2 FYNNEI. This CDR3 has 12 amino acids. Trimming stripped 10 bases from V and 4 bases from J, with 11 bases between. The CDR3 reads CATGPLYNEQFF. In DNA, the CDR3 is TGTGCCACCGGACCCCTGTACAATGAGCAGTTCTTC.

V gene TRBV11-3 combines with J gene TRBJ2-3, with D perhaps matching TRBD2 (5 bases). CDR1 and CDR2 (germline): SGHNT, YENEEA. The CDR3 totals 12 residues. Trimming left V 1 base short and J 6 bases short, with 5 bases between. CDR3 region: CASSLGGDTQYF. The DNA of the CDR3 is TGTGCCAGCAGCTTAGGAGGGGATACGCAGTATTTT.

The CDR3 sequence: CASSQGFGSNEKLFF. CDR3 DNA: TGTGCCAGCAGCCAGGGGTTTGGGAGTAATGAAAAACTGTTTTTT. V gene TRBV7-3 combines with J gene TRBJ1-4; TRBD1 might be the D (6 bases). This CDR3 has 15 amino acids. Between the trimmed V and J ends, which lost 5 bases and 4 bases, there was a span of 14 bases. The germline gives CDR1 SGHTA, CDR2 FQGTGA. Supplemented by reference TRBV7-3 and TRBJ1-4, the full variable domain reads GAGVSQTPSNKVTEKGKYVELRCDPISGHTALYWYRQSLGQGPEFLIYFQGTGAADDSGLPNDRFFAVRPEGSVSTLKIQRTERGDSAVYLCASSQGFGSNEKLFFGSGTQLSVL.

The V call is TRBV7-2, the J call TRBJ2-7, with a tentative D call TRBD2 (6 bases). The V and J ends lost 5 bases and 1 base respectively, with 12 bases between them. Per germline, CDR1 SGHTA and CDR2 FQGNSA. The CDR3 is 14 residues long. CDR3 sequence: CASSPVGGSYEQYF. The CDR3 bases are TGTGCCAGCAGCCCAGTTGGGGGGTCCTACGAGCAGTACTTC.

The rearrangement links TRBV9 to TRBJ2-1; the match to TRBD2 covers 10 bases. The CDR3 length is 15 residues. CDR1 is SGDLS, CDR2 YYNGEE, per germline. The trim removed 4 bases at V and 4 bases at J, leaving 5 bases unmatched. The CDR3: CASSRSGGAYNEQFF. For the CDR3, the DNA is TGTGCCAGCAGCCGAAGCGGGGGGGCTTACAATGAGCAGTTCTTC.

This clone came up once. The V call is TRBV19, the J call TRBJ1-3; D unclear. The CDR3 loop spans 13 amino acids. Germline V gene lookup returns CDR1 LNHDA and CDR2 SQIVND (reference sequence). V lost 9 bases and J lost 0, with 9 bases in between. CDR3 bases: TGTGCCAGCGCCACCCTCTCTGGAAACACCATATATTTT. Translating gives CASATLSGNTIYF.

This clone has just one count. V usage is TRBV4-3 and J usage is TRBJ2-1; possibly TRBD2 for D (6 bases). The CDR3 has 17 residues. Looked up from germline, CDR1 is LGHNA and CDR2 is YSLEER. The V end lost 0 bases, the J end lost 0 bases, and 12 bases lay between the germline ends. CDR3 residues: CASSQDKWRGSYNEQFF. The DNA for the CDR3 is TGCGCCAGCAGCCAAGATAAATGGAGGGGCTCCTACAATGAGCAGTTCTTC.